These 29 T cell receptor beta chains share one sample of origin, sequenced in a study of T-cell memory formation after mild COVID-19. TCRdb itself ran the 5' RACE reads through MiXCR, one entry per CDR3 protein. The data contain 170,000 or so distinct CDR3 sequences, about a fifth of them seen just once; the ten biggest clones take up around 23%. What was sequenced was PBMCs or a T cell subset sorted from them (not recorded which). The receptors derive from an adult woman who had mild COVID-19 (a few samples of this study predate the infection). Cell type and time point are not known.

This chain joins TRBV5-1 and TRBJ2-6; 7 bases align to TRBD1. Germline V lookup: CDR1 SGHRS, CDR2 YFSETQ. The CDR3 has 18 residues. The J segment lost 7 bases and the V segment lost 3 bases, leaving 16 bases of the junction unmatched. The CDR3 loop is CASSSPGQWDRNANVLTF. As DNA, the CDR3 is TGCGCCAGCAGCTCGCCGGGACAGTGGGACCGGAACGCCAACGTCCTGACTTTC.

The chain is built from TRBV27 and TRBJ1-1; D gene ambiguous. The V and J ends lost 3 bases and 3 bases respectively, with 11 bases between them. The CDR3 extends over 14 amino acids. Germline V gives CDR1 MNHEY, CDR2 SMNVEV (reference sequence). DNA for the CDR3: TGTGCCAGCAGTTTTGTGAGTTGGGACACTGAAGCTTTCTTT. Translation: CASSFVSWDTEAFF.

In this sample, this clonotype turned up a few times. The rearrangement joins TRBV5-4 to TRBJ2-7; D is tentatively TRBD1 or TRBD2 (5 bases each). This CDR3 comprises 14 residues. V lost 4 bases, J lost 0 bases, and 11 bases lay in between. CDR1 and CDR2 (germline): SGHNT, YYREEE (reference sequence). The DNA of the CDR3 is TGTGCCAGCAGCCTGGGGGAGAGCTCCTACGAGCAGTACTTC. It yields the protein CASSLGESSYEQYF.

V gene TRBV7-6 combines with J gene TRBJ2-3, with 10 bases aligning to TRBD2. This CDR3 is built from 16 residues. Unmatched junction bases numbered 16, after V lost 5 bases and J lost 11 bases. CDR1 is SGHVS, CDR2 FNYEAQ, per germline. CDR3 residues: CASSHEIAGGPKGQYF. The CDR3 DNA reads TGTGCCAGCAGCCATGAGATAGCGGGGGGCCCCAAAGGGCAGTATTTT.

The table lists this clonotype with a few counts. The CDR3 nucleotides are TGTGCCAGCAGCTCAGGGGGCTCTAGCACAGATACGCAGTATTTT. This sequence encodes CASSSGGSSTDTQYF. The chain employs TRBV7-9 and TRBJ2-3; TRBD1 aligns across 8 bases. CDR1 SEHNR and CDR2 FQNEAQ come from the germline V gene (reference sequence). J gave up 0 bases and V 4 bases, and 3 bases lay outside the gene matches. This CDR3 is built from 15 residues.

This clonotype was observed a single time. The chain employs TRBV3-1 and TRBJ2-7; 9 positions agree with TRBD1. The junction had 12 bases not matched to a gene; V was cut back by 3 bases and J by 3 bases. The CDR3 length is 17 residues. Germline lookup yields CDR1 LGHDT and CDR2 YNNKEL (reference sequence). CDR3 amino acids: CASSHGGQGTYGYEQYF. CDR3 sequence (DNA): TGTGCCAGCAGCCACGGGGGACAGGGAACATATGGCTACGAGCAGTACTTC.

This clonotype was detected only a few times. This chain joins TRBV20-1 and TRBJ2-1; D gene uncertain. V was pared by 0 bases and J by 5 bases, with 8 bases between. Germline V gene lookup returns CDR1 DFQATT and CDR2 SNEGSKA (reference sequence). CDR3 size: 13 residues. CDR3 amino acids: CSARDPADNEQFF. The DNA for the CDR3 is TGCAGTGCTAGAGATCCGGCAGACAATGAGCAGTTCTTC.

The CDR3 region has the DNA TGTGCCAGCAGCTTGCCCGTGGGGGGATCCTACGAGCAGTACTTC. Translation: CASSLPVGGSYEQYF. V is TRBV7-2 and J is TRBJ2-7; D might be TRBD2 (6 bases). V gave up 3 bases and J gave up 1 base, with 13 bases separating them. The germline V gene encodes CDR1 SGHTA and CDR2 FQGNSA. The CDR3 is 15 amino acids.

This rearrangement joins TRBV25-1 to TRBJ1-2; D perhaps matches TRBD1 (6 bases). This CDR3 comprises 17 residues. CDR1 is MGHDK, CDR2 SYGVNS, per germline. Trimming cost V 6 bases and J 7 bases, with 27 bases left between them. In DNA form, the CDR3 reads TGTGCCAGCAGCGACACCCGGTGGGGGGCGGCTCAACGTGGCTACACCTTC. Translated, it gives CASSDTRWGAAQRGYTF.

This clonotype was found a few times. The rearrangement links TRBV10-2 to TRBJ2-3; D perhaps matches TRBD2 (5 bases). Germline CDR1 is WSHSY and CDR2 is SAAADI. V was clipped by 6 bases and J by 2 bases, with 18 bases between them. The CDR3 has 16 residues. The CDR3 loop reads CASRPLSGSNTDTQYF. The CDR3 nucleotides are TGCGCCAGCAGGCCCTTATCGGGGTCAAACACAGATACGCAGTATTTT.

The chain carries TRBV7-2 and TRBJ2-5, with no clear D. The CDR3 runs to 12 residues. V dropped 6 bases and J dropped 4 bases, with 9 bases sitting between them. Germline V gene data show CDR1 as SGHTA and CDR2 as FQGNSA. The CDR3 spells CASSYDRETQYF. DNA of the CDR3: TGTGCCAGCAGTTATGATCGAGAGACCCAGTACTTC.

The chain carries TRBV9 and TRBJ1-1; D unresolved. V lost 0 bases and J lost 1, with 10 bases in between. Per germline, CDR1 SGDLS and CDR2 YYNGEE. The CDR3 runs 15 residues. The CDR3 sequence: CASSVVSGENTEAFF. The CDR3 bases are TGTGCCAGCAGCGTAGTCTCGGGCGAGAACACTGAAGCTTTCTTT. Using reference TRBV9 and TRBJ1-1 for the parts outside the CDR3, the full variable domain is DSGVTQTPKHLITATGQRVTLRCSPRSGDLSVYWYQQSLDQGLQFLIQYYNGEERAKGNILERFSAQQFPDLHSELNLSSLELGDSALYFCASSVVSGENTEAFFGQGTRLTVV.

V and J are TRBV27 and TRBJ2-7; 8 bases map to TRBD2. Trimming cost V 8 bases and J 3 bases; bases outside gene matches: 9. The CDR3 spans 14 residues. Germline V gives CDR1 MNHEY, CDR2 SMNVEV (reference sequence). The CDR3 DNA reads as TGTGCCAGCGGATTAGCGGGGAGTGTCTACGAGCAGTACTTC. Translation: CASGLAGSVYEQYF.

The rearrangement links TRBV7-9 to TRBJ1-5; D not resolved. The CDR3 sequence is 14 residues long. Looked up from germline, CDR1 is SEHNR and CDR2 is FQNEAQ (reference sequence). Trimming removed 8 bases from V and 0 bases from J, with 11 bases in between. The CDR3 coding sequence is TGTGCCAGCGAGGGCGACAATAGCAATCAGCCCCAGCATTTT. This codes for CASEGDNSNQPQHF.

In this sample, this clonotype turned up many times. The V call is TRBV29-1, the J call TRBJ2-7, with a weak D call TRBD1 (6 bases). Germline V gene data show CDR1 as SQVTM and CDR2 as ANQGSEA. This CDR3 comprises 12 residues. V gave up 6 bases and J gave up 2 bases, with 11 bases separating them. The CDR3: CSVETGAYEQYF. The CDR3 DNA sequence: TGCAGCGTGGAGACAGGTGCCTACGAGCAGTACTTC.

This clonotype appeared a few times. The rearrangement links TRBV10-3 to TRBJ1-2; no clear D. Trimming shortened V by 5 bases and J by 3 bases, and 7 bases separated the two germline ends. There are 12 residues in the CDR3. Per germline, CDR1 ENHRY and CDR2 SYGVKD. CDR3 residues: CAISTEYYGYTF. The CDR3 coding sequence is TGTGCCATCAGTACAGAGTACTATGGCTACACCTTC.

This clonotype was counted only a few times. This chain connects TRBV7-2 to TRBJ2-3; 9 positions match TRBD2. The CDR3 is 16 amino acids. The germline V gene encodes CDR1 SGHTA and CDR2 FQGNSA. V shed 2 bases and J 4 bases; nucleotides not matched to a gene: 7. In DNA, the CDR3 is TGTGCCAGCAGCTTAAATGTAGCGGGAGTAGCAGATACGCAGTATTTT. Translated: CASSLNVAGVADTQYF.

This clonotype has a count of ten or more. The chain joins TRBV20-1 to TRBJ1-5, with 7 bases matching TRBD1. Germline CDR1 reads DFQATT; CDR2 reads SNEGSKA (reference sequence). The CDR3 has 14 amino acids. J lost 6 bases, V lost 4 bases, and 9 bases had no gene match. CDR3 coding DNA: TGCAGTGCTAAGGGAGGGGGCGACATTCAGCCCCAGCATTTT. It encodes CSAKGGGDIQPQHF.

In its sample, this clonotype was seen a few times. The rearrangement uses TRBV7-9 and TRBJ1-2; D not certain. V shed 0 bases and J shed 8 bases, with 7 bases lying between them. The CDR3 runs to 12 residues. CDR1 and CDR2 from the germline V gene are SEHNR and FQNEAQ (reference sequence). The CDR3 DNA reads TGTGCCAGCAGCTTAGCGACCGGCGGCTACACCTTC. Its protein is CASSLATGGYTF. Filled out from reference TRBV7-9 and TRBJ1-2, the complete variable domain reads DTGVSQNPRHKITKRGQNVTFRCDPISEHNRLYWYRQTLGQGPEFLTYFQNEAQLEKSRLLSDRFSAERPKGSFSTLEIQRTEQGDSAMYLCASSLATGGYTFGSGTRLTVV.

The table lists this clonotype with a few counts. The gene calls are TRBV2 and TRBJ1-1; 8 bases align to TRBD1. Germline loops: CDR1 SNHLY, CDR2 FYNNEI. This CDR3 is 17 amino acids long. V dropped 7 bases and J dropped 1; count of bases not matched to a gene: 14. The CDR3 sequence: CASIATTGVGENTEAFF. DNA of the CDR3: TGTGCCAGCATCGCAACGACAGGGGTGGGTGAGAACACTGAAGCTTTCTTT.

This clonotype appeared a few times. The rearrangement joins TRBV21-1 to TRBJ1-1. TRBV21-1 is a known pseudogene. The CDR3 has 12 residues. Written as DNA, the CDR3 is TGTGCCAGAGCGGGACCCTCTTTTGAAGCTTTCTTT. Protein sequence: CARAGPSFEAFF.

A few counts support this clonotype. The genes are TRBV27 and TRBJ2-2; D gene unclear. The CDR3 is made up of 14 amino acids. V was pared by 3 bases and J by 8 bases, with 13 bases between. Germline-derived CDR1 and CDR2 are MNHEY and SMNVEV (reference sequence). The CDR3 bases are TGTGCCAGCAGTTTGGGCTTTCCCCCAGGGGAGCTGTTTTTT. It is translated as CASSLGFPPGELFF.

This clonotype was observed a few times. This chain connects TRBV29-1 to TRBJ2-7; D possibly matches TRBD1 or TRBD2 (5 bases each). The germline V gene has CDR1 SQVTM and CDR2 ANQGSEA. The CDR3 runs to 13 residues. The V gene lost 4 bases and the J gene lost 3 bases, with 13 bases spanning the gap. The CDR3 nucleotides read TGCAGCGTTGTCGCAGGGAGTAACTACGAGCAGTACTTC. This translates into CSVVAGSNYEQYF.

The rearrangement links TRBV19 to TRBJ2-3, with 7 bases that match TRBD2. The germline CDR1 and CDR2 sequences are LNHDA and SQIVND (reference sequence). This CDR3 has 15 amino acids. Germline trimming cut 6 bases from V and 0 bases from J; bases unmatched to any gene: 6. Written as DNA, the CDR3 is TGTGCCAGTAGCACGGGGGGTAGAAGCACAGATACGCAGTATTTT. As protein: CASSTGGRSTDTQYF. Supplemented by reference TRBV19 and TRBJ2-3, the full variable domain reads DGGITQSPKYLFRKEGQNVTLSCEQNLNHDAMYWYRQDPGQGLRLIYYSQIVNDFQKGDIAEGYSVSREKKESFPLTVTSAQKNPTAFYLCASSTGGRSTDTQYFGPGTRLTVL.

A few counts support this clonotype. The V gene is TRBV7-2, the J gene TRBJ2-3; TRBD2 matches 10 bases. Germline V gene lookup returns CDR1 SGHTA and CDR2 FQGNSA. The CDR3 is 16 amino acids. V dropped 2 bases and J dropped 2; count of bases not matched to a gene: 4. CDR3 sequence (DNA): TGTGCCAGCAGCTTACTTAGCGGGGGGATCACAGATACGCAGTATTTT. Its protein product is CASSLLSGGITDTQYF.

This clonotype was detected once. The V gene is TRBV5-1, the J gene TRBJ2-7; D is ambiguous. Between the trimmed V and J ends, which lost 4 bases and 3 bases, there was a span of 14 bases. The CDR3 covers 14 residues. Germline lookup yields CDR1 SGHRS and CDR2 YFSETQ. The CDR3 DNA reads TGCGCCAGCAGCCTACACACATCTATCTACGAGCAGTACTTC. Its translation: CASSLHTSIYEQYF.

V is TRBV20-1 and J is TRBJ1-1, with a tentative D call TRBD1 (5 bases). V lost 3 bases, J lost 4 bases, and 18 bases lay in between. CDR1 and CDR2 from the germline V gene are DFQATT and SNEGSKA (reference sequence). The CDR3 consists of 15 residues. CDR3 sequence: CSAREGRGYGTEAFF. The CDR3 DNA reads as TGCAGTGCTAGGGAGGGGCGCGGGTACGGCACTGAAGCTTTCTTT.

This clonotype showed up just a few times. This chain links TRBV7-3 with TRBJ2-3; tentatively, D is TRBD1 (5 bases). Germline V gives CDR1 SGHTA, CDR2 FQGTGA. Trimming left V 3 bases short and J 1 base short, with 14 bases between. The length of the CDR3 is 16 residues. The CDR3 sequence: CASSLGHALGTDTQYF. In DNA form, the CDR3 reads TGTGCCAGCAGCTTGGGGCACGCCCTTGGCACAGATACGCAGTATTTT.

In its sample, this clonotype was seen many times. This chain uses TRBV5-6 with TRBJ1-1; D not resolved. Trimming stripped 5 bases from V and 0 bases from J, with 8 bases between. Germline V gene lookup returns CDR1 SGHDT and CDR2 YYEEEE. The CDR3 is made up of 13 amino acids. DNA of the CDR3: TGTGCCAGCAGTTTGACGGTGAACACTGAAGCTTTCTTT. This gives the protein CASSLTVNTEAFF.